The 17 T cell receptor beta chains given below trace back to one sample, sequenced in a study of early T cells in non-severe SARS-CoV-2 infection. MiXCR, applied by TCRdb to the 5' RACE reads, yields one record per CDR3 protein. The table shows tens of thousands of distinct CDR3 sequences, with around 13% occurring only once. Sequencing was carried out using whole blood. Every receptor here comes from an adult who was a healthcare worker with PCR-confirmed SARS-CoV-2 infection or an uninfected control (not recorded which).

This chain connects TRBV10-3 to TRBJ2-7; D not certain. CDR3 length equals 12 residues. Trimming shortened V by 3 bases and J by 3 bases, and 6 bases separated the two germline ends. Germline loops: CDR1 ENHRY, CDR2 SYGVKD. Written as DNA, the CDR3 is TGTGCCATCAGTGATTTGGTCTACGAGCAGTACTTC. Residues: CAISDLVYEQYF.

V and J are TRBV11-1 and TRBJ2-7; perhaps D is TRBD1 or TRBD2 (6 bases each). The V gene's germline CDR1 is SGHAT and CDR2 FQDESV (reference sequence). The CDR3 loop spans 14 amino acids. Trimming stripped 3 bases from V and 6 bases from J, with 15 bases between. This CDR3 is CASSFRGGLPEQYF. CDR3 in DNA: TGTGCCAGCAGCTTCAGAGGGGGACTGCCCGAGCAGTACTTC.

The CDR3 DNA reads TGCAGCGGTGGACAGGCTTCCACCGGGGAGCTGTTTTTT. Translation: CSGGQASTGELFF. V is TRBV29-1 and J is TRBJ2-2; 7 bases are shared with TRBD1. Germline V gives CDR1 SQVTM, CDR2 ANQGSEA. V shed 7 bases, J shed 4 bases, and the junction held 6 bases outside the gene matches. The CDR3 is 13 amino acids.

The V gene is TRBV5-1, the J gene TRBJ1-3; TRBD1 is a possible D gene (5 bases). This CDR3 is 14 amino acids long. V lost 7 bases and J 0 bases, leaving 11 bases between the germline ends. Germline loops: CDR1 SGHRS, CDR2 YFSETQ. The CDR3 DNA reads as TGCGCCAGCCAACAGGATATCTCTGGAAACACCATATATTTT. It specifies CASQQDISGNTIYF.

There are a few counts of this clonotype. The chain employs TRBV6-2 or TRBV6-3 and TRBJ1-5; D unresolved. CDR1 and CDR2 (germline): MNHEY, SVGEGT. V was shortened by 7 bases and J by 3 bases, with 10 bases between the two germline ends. The CDR3 covers 13 residues. The CDR3 bases are TGTGCCAGCACCCTTCAGGCCAATCAGCCCCAGCATTTT. It encodes CASTLQANQPQHF.

The rearrangement uses TRBV12-5 and TRBJ2-5; 7 bases are a match to TRBD1. Per germline, CDR1 LGHNT and CDR2 FRNRAP. J gave up 3 bases and V 5 bases, and 9 bases lay outside the gene matches. This CDR3 spans 15 amino acids. This chain's CDR3 is CASGTAGGRKETQYF. In DNA form, the CDR3 reads TGTGCTAGTGGTACCGCAGGGGGACGGAAAGAGACCCAGTACTTC.

This clonotype was detected a few times. The chain carries TRBV29-1 and TRBJ2-7, with D tentatively TRBD1 (6 bases). Trimming pared 3 bases from V and 5 bases from J, leaving 11 bases between. The CDR3 contains 12 residues. Germline V gene data show CDR1 as SQVTM and CDR2 as ANQGSEA. This CDR3 reads CSVDWGRDEQYF. DNA of the CDR3: TGCAGCGTTGACTGGGGGCGAGACGAGCAGTACTTC.

This clonotype was detected a few times. The chain combines TRBV5-5 with TRBJ1-5; D is perhaps TRBD1 (5 bases). Germline V gene lookup returns CDR1 SGHKS and CDR2 YYEKEE (reference sequence). CDR3 length equals 12 residues. V was trimmed by 0 bases and J by 9 bases, leaving 7 bases between them. DNA of the CDR3: TGTGCCAGCAGCTTGGAGAGGGGGCCCCAGCATTTT. The encoded protein is CASSLERGPQHF.

The chain couples TRBV15 to TRBJ1-1; no clear D gene. Germline lookup yields CDR1 LNHNV and CDR2 YYDKDF (reference sequence). Deletions cut 3 bases from V and 8 bases from J, with 10 bases between. The CDR3 length is 12 residues. The chain's CDR3 is CATSSALGEAFF. CDR3 in DNA: TGTGCCACCAGCAGCGCGCTTGGGGAAGCTTTCTTT.

This clonotype was counted only a few times. V usage is TRBV28 and J usage is TRBJ2-3; 7 nucleotides match TRBD2. V gave up 7 bases and J gave up 5 bases; unmatched junction bases: 12. The CDR3 contains 15 residues. Germline CDR1 and CDR2: MDHEN and SYDVKM. CDR3 coding DNA: TGTGCCAGCACTCCCCACGGCACTAGCGTAGATACGCAGTATTTT. This encodes CASTPHGTSVDTQYF. The full variable domain, with the rest looked up from reference TRBV28 and TRBJ2-3, is DVKVTQSSRYLVKRTGEKVFLECVQDMDHENMFWYRQDPGLGLRLIYFSYDVKMKEKGDIPEGYSVSREKKERFSLILESASTNQTSMYLCASTPHGTSVDTQYFGPGTRLTVL.

This clonotype was observed a few times. The chain employs TRBV24-1 and TRBJ2-5; 8 nucleotides agree with TRBD2. The CDR3 has 16 amino acids. Germline CDR1 and CDR2: KGHDR and SFDVKD. J was trimmed by 4 bases and V by 3 bases; bases with no gene match: 9. CDR3 sequence: CATSDNGLAPTETQYF. The CDR3 DNA follows: TGTGCCACCAGTGATAATGGACTAGCTCCAACAGAGACCCAGTACTTC.

The rearrangement uses TRBV6-6 and TRBJ2-7, with 7 bases fitting TRBD1. The CDR3 sequence is 16 residues long. Looked up from germline, CDR1 is MNHNY and CDR2 is SVGAGI (reference sequence). V was pared by 0 bases and J by 3 bases, with 8 bases of the junction left unmatched. CDR3 region: CASSYSYRGRYYEQYF. The CDR3 DNA is TGTGCCAGCAGTTACTCCTACAGGGGACGCTACTACGAGCAGTACTTC.

The sample holds many counts of this clonotype. The rearrangement joins TRBV5-5 to TRBJ1-2; 10 bases align to TRBD1. The CDR3 has 17 amino acids. V lost 2 bases, J lost 5 bases, and 12 bases stayed unmatched. CDR1 and CDR2 from the germline V gene are SGHKS and YYEKEE (reference sequence). DNA for the CDR3: TGTGCCAGCAGCTTATCCGGGACAGGGGCTGGGTATTATGGCTACACCTTC. Protein: CASSLSGTGAGYYGYTF.

This clonotype was seen only a few times. The chain uses TRBV18 and TRBJ1-1; D remains unclear. V was pared by 3 bases and J by 5 bases, with 13 bases between. This CDR3 contains 14 residues. CDR1 and CDR2 from the germline V gene are KGHSH and LQKENI. CDR3: CASSPLRAGTEAFF. The CDR3 DNA reads TGTGCCAGCTCACCCTTGAGAGCGGGGACTGAAGCTTTCTTT.

This clonotype appeared many times. The V and J genes are TRBV30 and TRBJ2-3; TRBD2 matches at 13 bases. CDR3 length: 17 amino acids. The germline gives CDR1 GTSNPN, CDR2 SVGIG (reference sequence). Trimming cost V 0 bases and J 5 bases; bases outside gene matches: 8. In nucleotides, the CDR3 is TGTGCCTGGAGTGTGGAGCGGACTAGCGGGAGTGGAGATACGCAGTATTTT. Translation: CAWSVERTSGSGDTQYF.

This clonotype was seen repeatedly, ten times or more. The CDR3 is CASSTRTGKETQYF. As DNA, the CDR3 is TGTGCCAGCAGCACCCGGACAGGAAAAGAGACCCAGTACTTC. The gene calls are TRBV7-2 and TRBJ2-5, with 7 bases fitting TRBD1. The junction had 6 bases not matched to a gene; V was cut back by 5 bases and J by 3 bases. Germline V gene data show CDR1 as SGHTA and CDR2 as FQGNSA. The CDR3 is 14 residues long.

This clonotype has at least ten counts. The chain employs TRBV29-1 and TRBJ2-1; 13 bases fit TRBD2. The CDR3 extends over 12 amino acids. Germline V lookup: CDR1 SQVTM, CDR2 ANQGSEA. Trimming cost V 7 bases and J 8 bases; bases outside gene matches: 2. The CDR3: CSAGLAGYEQFF. CDR3 DNA sequence: TGCAGCGCGGGACTAGCGGGATATGAGCAGTTCTTC.